This T cell receptor beta chain is from a study of human T cells and chemical hapten exposure (dated by TCRdb to about 2021). Broadly, across the study: For sensitization, 2% DPC in acetone was applied to a 2 cm by 2 cm area of upper inner arm skin. Libraries were combined into a pool for sequencing, and differences in TCR yield between samples came mainly from small differences in library volumes within the pool. Peripheral blood TCR repertoire changes were tracked in vivo in alopecia patients during primary and secondary sensitization to the hapten diphenylcyclopropenone (DPC). Blood for TCR sequencing was provided by twenty-nine alopecia patients at one to four time points (pre-sensitization, 2, 6 and 24 weeks). Alopecia areata with under or over 50% scalp involvement, alopecia totalis and alopecia universalis were represented in the patient cohort, which was mostly female. Patch testing was done on the upper back using Finn chambers containing 0.01% DPC, and results were scored after 6 days according to International Contact Dermatitis Research Group standards. Throughout the roughly 24-week study period, patients were also given weekly therapeutic DPC doses on the scalp. Blood samples were taken from patients before sensitization (week 0) and at 2, 6 and about 24 weeks after DPC sensitization.

This clonotype showed up many times. No antigen is known for it. One base away there is no much larger clone; base qualities are not given. Interpreted using the paper, the time point label stands for: patch test 3, about 24 weeks after DPC sensitization. The treatment or condition label on this specimen signifies: therapeutic diphenylcyclopropenone sensitization with weekly scalp DPC. At every patch-test visit, the blood draw took place before the patch test was put on. To be eligible, patients had to be aged 18 to 70, diagnosed with alopecia and judged suitable for DPC therapy, while pregnant patients were excluded. Total RNA was extracted from unfractionated whole blood collected in Tempus Blood RNA tubes. V and J are truncated by 0 bases and 2 bases respectively, leaving an intervening sequence of 7 bases. According to the germline V gene, CDR1 reads SGHRS and CDR2 reads YFSETQ. Inclusive of the bounding cysteine and phenylalanine, the CDR3 is 14 residues long. Left in the record is the CDR3 DNA by itself, 42 bases read in frame from the first base.

Library preparation employed RACE. The sequencer listed for this sample is NextSeq 500. During library preparation, unique molecular identifiers were attached to individual cDNA molecules so that TCRs could be counted quantitatively and reproducibly. For every blood RNA sample, sequencing covered both the TCR alpha and TCR beta chains. Regarding the original processing steps: The median number of TCRs per sample was over 85,000, ranging from 23,224 to 690,600. V, J and CDR3 annotation of the TCR reads was performed with the Decombinator software suite. For the PS versus PT1 abundance plots, all samples were subsampled to the same number of TCRs (28,000). TCRs were defined as expanded if absent before sensitization and observed at least eight times at the 2-week time point. TCRdb reprocessing: public reads trimmed at Q25 with fastp, clones called with MiXCR, in-frame beta chains kept. Each CDR3 protein gets just one entry, which takes the most common genes and DNA from the rows behind it. TCRdb, not the original authors, processed these V and J calls. The sample records over 65,000 distinct CDR3 sequences, approximately 10% of which are singletons. The top ten constitute roughly 1.5% of the sample.

General study outcomes and caveats: After repeated subsampling, the strength of the expansion versus patch-test correlation and the threshold at which it became significant changed. Compared with pre-sensitization or healthy control sets, expanded TCRs formed significantly more large CDR3 similarity clusters, which is consistent with antigen-driven responses. Because every patient had alopecia, a presumed autoimmune disease, the patients' immune response might differ from that of healthy individuals. The number of TCRs above 1 in 1000 frequency did not change with DPC sensitization; there was no evidence of global repertoire structure alterations. A positive correlation was found between the number of PT1 expanded TCRs and patch test score, with significance reached at thresholds 8, 16 and 32 but not 4.

This TCR was sampled from a woman in her 50s with alopecia areata. Some clones in this sample may be carry-over from other donors' samples. The sample in question was whole blood, obtained in connection with sensitization to the hapten diphenylcyclopropenone (DPC). The rearrangement joined TRBV5-1 to TRBJ2-3; TRBD1 is perhaps the D gene, given 5 matching bases. The CDR3 in this case is CASSLVRDTDTQYF. The DNA sequence reads TGCGCCAGCAGCTTGGTCAGGGACACAGATACGCAGTATTTT.